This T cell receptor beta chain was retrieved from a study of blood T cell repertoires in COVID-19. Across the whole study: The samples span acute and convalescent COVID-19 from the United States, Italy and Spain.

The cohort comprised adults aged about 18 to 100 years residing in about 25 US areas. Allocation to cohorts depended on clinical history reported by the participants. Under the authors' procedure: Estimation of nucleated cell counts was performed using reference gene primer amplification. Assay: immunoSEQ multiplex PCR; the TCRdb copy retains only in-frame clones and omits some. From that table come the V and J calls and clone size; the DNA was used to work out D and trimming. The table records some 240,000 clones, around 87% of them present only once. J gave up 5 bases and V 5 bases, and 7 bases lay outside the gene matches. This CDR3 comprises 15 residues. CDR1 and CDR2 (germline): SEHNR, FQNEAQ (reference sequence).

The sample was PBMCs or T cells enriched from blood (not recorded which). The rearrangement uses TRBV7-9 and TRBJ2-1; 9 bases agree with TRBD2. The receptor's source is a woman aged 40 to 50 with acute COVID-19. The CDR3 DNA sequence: TGTGCCAGCAGCCTAGGGCTAGCGGGGAACAATGAGCAGTTCTTC. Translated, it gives CASSLGLAGNNEQFF.